This T cell receptor beta chain was identified in a study of shared clonotypes between healthy human individuals. Broader study findings: Sorted-subset samples were not fully sequenced, rarefaction indicated.

Per germline, CDR1 SEHNR and CDR2 FQNEAQ (reference sequence). The CDR3 sequence is 12 residues long. V lost 5 bases and J 6 bases, leaving 11 bases between the germline ends. Naivety among CD8 cells was defined by CD45RO negativity and positive CCR7 selection, thereby excluding terminally differentiated effector memory CD45RA+ cells. A note on this clone: Antigen specificity is unknown. The identical CDR3 is also encoded by other nucleotide sequences in the sample.

In the authors' methods: ImmunoSEQ sequences covered only the junction and lacked quality scores; filtering therefore differed. Repertoires were generated with immunoSEQ multiplex PCR, while TCRdb's copy carries only in-frame clones and drops some. Clone size and V and J calls were adopted from that table, with D and trimming inferred from the DNA. The data show some 2,100,000 clones, 90% to 95% seen once. This TCR derives from a man aged 18 to 29 in good health. Some clones in this sample may be carry-over from other donors' samples. The sample was naive CD8+ T cells from PBMCs. V usage is TRBV7-9 and J usage is TRBJ2-7; D uncertain. The CDR3 region has the DNA TGTGCCAGCAGCCTCGGGCTTGGCGAGCAGTACTTC. Protein: CASSLGLGEQYF.